This section outlines one T cell receptor beta chain sequence together with its context. Antigen: not known. The junction differs from germline at one of its ends, possibly a read error. The germline V gene has CDR1 SEHNR and CDR2 FQNEAQ (reference sequence). The CDR3 sequence is 14 residues long. This sample is part of a study of cytomegalovirus exposure and HLA in healthy donors. Study-level findings and limits: A later analysis linked a missense variant in DCLRE1C to the trimming of TCR beta V and J genes. Researchers reportedly found TCR beta sequences accurately predicted most subjects' HLA-A and HLA-B alleles. Owing to their indistinguishability, certain V segments, notably TRBV6-2 and TRBV6-3, were excluded. Most TCR sequences were seen very rarely across donors, but some public TCRs occurred in many.

PCR used 60 Vbeta primers and 13 Jbeta primers. This table comes from immunoSEQ multiplex PCR, and its TCRdb copy is limited to in-frame clones, with some not included. The sample consists of around 140,000 clones, around four fifths of them appearing once. The chain is built from TRBV7-9 and TRBJ2-1; D unresolved. The receptor's source is a man aged 25-45 years in good health and CMV-seropositive. The source material was PBMCs. The CDR3 sequence is CSSSPPSSYNEQFF. CDR3 DNA: TGTTCCAGCAGCCCGCCGAGCTCCTACAATGAGCAGTTCTTC.